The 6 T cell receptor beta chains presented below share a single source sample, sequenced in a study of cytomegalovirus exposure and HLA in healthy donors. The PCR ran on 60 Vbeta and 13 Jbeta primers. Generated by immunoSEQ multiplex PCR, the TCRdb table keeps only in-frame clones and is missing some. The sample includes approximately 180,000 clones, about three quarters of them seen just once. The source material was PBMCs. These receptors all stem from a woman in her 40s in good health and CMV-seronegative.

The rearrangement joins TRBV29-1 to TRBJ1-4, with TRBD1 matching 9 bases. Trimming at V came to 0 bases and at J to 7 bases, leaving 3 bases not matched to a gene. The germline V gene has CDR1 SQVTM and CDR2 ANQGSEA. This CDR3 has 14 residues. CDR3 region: CSVEEGTGREKLFF. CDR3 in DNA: TGCAGCGTTGAAGAAGGGACAGGGCGTGAAAAACTGTTTTTT.

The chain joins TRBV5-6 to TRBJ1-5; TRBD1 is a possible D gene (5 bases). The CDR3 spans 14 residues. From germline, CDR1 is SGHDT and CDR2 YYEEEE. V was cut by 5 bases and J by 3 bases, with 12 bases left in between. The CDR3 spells CASRRRGSNQPQHF. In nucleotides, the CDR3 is TGTGCCAGCAGGAGAAGGGGCTCCAATCAGCCCCAGCATTTT.

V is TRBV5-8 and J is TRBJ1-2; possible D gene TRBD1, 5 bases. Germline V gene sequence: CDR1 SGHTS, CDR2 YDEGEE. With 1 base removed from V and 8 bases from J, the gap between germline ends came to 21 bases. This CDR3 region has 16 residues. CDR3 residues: CASSLWSPGWSLGYTF. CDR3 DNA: TGTGCCAGCAGCTTGTGGTCTCCAGGGTGGTCCCTAGGCTACACCTTC.

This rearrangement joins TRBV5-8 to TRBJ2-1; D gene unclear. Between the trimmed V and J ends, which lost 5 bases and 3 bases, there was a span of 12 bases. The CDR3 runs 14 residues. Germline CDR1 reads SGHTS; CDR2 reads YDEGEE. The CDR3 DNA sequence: TGTGCCAGCAGATCGGTAAACCTCTACAATGAGCAGTTCTTC. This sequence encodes CASRSVNLYNEQFF.

Written as DNA, the CDR3 is TGTGCCAGCAGTCCCGCTATCGGAAAACTGTTTTTT. Translation gives CASSPAIGKLFF. The chain joins TRBV6-5 to TRBJ1-4; no firm D call. The CDR3 extends over 12 amino acids. The V end lost 5 bases, the J end lost 10 bases, and 11 bases lay between the germline ends. Germline V gives CDR1 MNHEY, CDR2 SVGAGI.

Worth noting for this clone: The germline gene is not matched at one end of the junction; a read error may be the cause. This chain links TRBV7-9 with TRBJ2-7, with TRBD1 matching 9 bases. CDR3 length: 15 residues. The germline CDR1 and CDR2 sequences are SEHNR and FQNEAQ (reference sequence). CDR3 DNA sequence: TGTTCCAGCAGCTTAGGCGGACAGGGGACGGACGAGCAGTACTTC. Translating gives CSSSLGGQGTDEQYF.